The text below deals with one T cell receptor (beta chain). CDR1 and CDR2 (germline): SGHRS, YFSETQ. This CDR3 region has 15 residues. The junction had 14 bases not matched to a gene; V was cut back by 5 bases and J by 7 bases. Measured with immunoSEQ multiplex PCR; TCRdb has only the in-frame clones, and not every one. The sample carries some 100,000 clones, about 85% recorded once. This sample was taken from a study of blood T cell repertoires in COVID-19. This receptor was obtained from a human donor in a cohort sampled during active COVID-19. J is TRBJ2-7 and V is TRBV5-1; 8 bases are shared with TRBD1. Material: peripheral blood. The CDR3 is CASSRVLDRGREQYF. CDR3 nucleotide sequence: TGCGCCAGCAGTCGTGTCCTCGACAGGGGAAGGGAGCAGTACTTC.